This T cell receptor beta chain was obtained from a study of T cells in Graves' hyperthyroidism and ophthalmopathy. Findings of the study overall: By a 13 V-J model, ophthalmopathy was set apart from stable hyperthyroidism. Among thyroid clonotypes expanded above 0.001, most also appeared in blood.

Graves' hyperthyroidism without ophthalmopathy progression within 18 months was termed stable. The CDR3 has 14 amino acids. CDR1 and CDR2 (germline): MDHEN, SYDVKM. With 3 bases removed from V and 4 bases from J, the gap between germline ends came to 12 bases. Regions amplified from RNA transcripts were the TCR beta CDR3 regions. A first-round RT-PCR of the TCR CDR3 used the HTBI primer set. TCRdb used MiXCR to reprocess the multiplex PCR reads, holding one entry per CDR3 protein. The profile shows around 760,000 distinct CDR3 sequences, just over 35% of them singletons. The table lists this clonotype with a few counts. The target antigen is unknown.

Sequencing was done on a sample of blood. V and J are TRBV28 and TRBJ1-2; D is undetermined. The clonotype comes from a woman aged 40 to 50 with Graves' hyperthyroidism. The CDR3 coding sequence is TGTGCCAGCAGTTTTACGGGGAGGACCTATGGCTACACCTTC. Its translation is CASSFTGRTYGYTF.